This TCR beta chain was sequenced during a study of cytomegalovirus exposure and HLA in healthy donors. At the level of the study: The 110 or so validation repertoires used a platform that matched the one used for the roughly 700 first-cohort repertoires, as a later analysis reported.

Of note for this clone: Its antigen is as yet unknown.

Germline V gene sequence: CDR1 SGHNT, CDR2 YYREEE (reference sequence). CDR3 length equals 16 residues. J was trimmed by 0 bases and V by 1 base; bases with no gene match: 7. Libraries were prepared by immunoSEQ multiplex PCR; TCRdb keeps only in-frame clonotypes and omits some of them. The profile shows hundreds of thousands of clones, roughly 90% of them singletons. Study findings and constraints: According to a subsequent analysis, TCR clusters identified in the first cohort showed a tendency to co-occur across the approximately 130 validation repertoires. Reports indicated that the classifier achieved high specificity and sensitivity in diagnosing cytomegalovirus status.

The V and J genes are TRBV5-4 and TRBJ2-7; 7 bases are shared with TRBD2. The TCR sequence derives from a woman aged 18-29 years in good health and CMV-seronegative. Sequences were obtained from PBMCs. CDR3: CASSLLFGTTSYEQYF. As DNA, the CDR3 is TGTGCCAGCAGCTTGTTATTTGGGACTACCTCCTACGAGCAGTACTTC.